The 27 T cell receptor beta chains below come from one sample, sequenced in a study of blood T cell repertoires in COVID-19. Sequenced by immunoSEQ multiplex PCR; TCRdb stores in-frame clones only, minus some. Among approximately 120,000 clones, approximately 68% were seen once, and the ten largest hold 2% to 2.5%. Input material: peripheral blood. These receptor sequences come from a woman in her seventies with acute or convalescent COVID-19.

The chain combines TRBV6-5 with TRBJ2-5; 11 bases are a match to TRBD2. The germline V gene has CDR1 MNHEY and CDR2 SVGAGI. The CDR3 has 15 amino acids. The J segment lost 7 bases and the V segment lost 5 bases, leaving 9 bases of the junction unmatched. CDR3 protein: CASSPGTSGSGTQYF. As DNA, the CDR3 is TGTGCCAGCAGTCCCGGGACTAGCGGCTCGGGGACCCAGTACTTC.

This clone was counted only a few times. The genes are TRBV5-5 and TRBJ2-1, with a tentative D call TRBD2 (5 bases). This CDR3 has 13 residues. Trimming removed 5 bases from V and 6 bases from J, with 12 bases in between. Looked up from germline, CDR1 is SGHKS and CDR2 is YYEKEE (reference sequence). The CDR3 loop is CASRFAGSNEQFF. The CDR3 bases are TGTGCCAGCAGGTTTGCGGGTTCCAATGAGCAGTTCTTC.

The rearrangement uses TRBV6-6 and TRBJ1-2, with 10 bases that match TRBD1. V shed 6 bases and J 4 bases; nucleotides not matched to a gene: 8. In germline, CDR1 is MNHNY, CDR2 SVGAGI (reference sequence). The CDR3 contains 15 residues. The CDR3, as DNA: TGTGCCAGCAGCCCCGGGACAGGGGATGGCTATGGCTACACCTTC. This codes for CASSPGTGDGYGYTF.

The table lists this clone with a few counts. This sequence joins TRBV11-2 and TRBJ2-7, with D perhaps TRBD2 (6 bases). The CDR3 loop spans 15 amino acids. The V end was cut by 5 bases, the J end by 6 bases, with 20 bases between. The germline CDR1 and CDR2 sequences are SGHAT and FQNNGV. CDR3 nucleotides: TGTGCCAGCAGCCCCTTTCTAGCGCGTACTCGCGAGCAGTACTTC. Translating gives CASSPFLARTREQYF.

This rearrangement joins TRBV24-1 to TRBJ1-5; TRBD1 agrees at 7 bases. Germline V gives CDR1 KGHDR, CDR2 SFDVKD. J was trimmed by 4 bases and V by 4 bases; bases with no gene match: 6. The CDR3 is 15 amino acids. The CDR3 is CATSDPDRENQPQHF. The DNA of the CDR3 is TGTGCCACCAGTGACCCTGACAGGGAGAATCAGCCCCAGCATTTT.

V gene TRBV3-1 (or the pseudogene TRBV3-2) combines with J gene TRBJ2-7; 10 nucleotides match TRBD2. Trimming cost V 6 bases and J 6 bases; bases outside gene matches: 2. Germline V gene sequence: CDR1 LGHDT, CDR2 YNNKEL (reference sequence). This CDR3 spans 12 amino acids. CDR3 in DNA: TGTGCCAGCAGGAGGACTAGCGGCGAGCAGTACTTC. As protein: CASRRTSGEQYF.

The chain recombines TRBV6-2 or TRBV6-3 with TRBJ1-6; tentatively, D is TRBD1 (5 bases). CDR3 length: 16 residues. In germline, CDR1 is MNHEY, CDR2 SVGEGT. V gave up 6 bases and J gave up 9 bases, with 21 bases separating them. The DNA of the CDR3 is TGTGCCAGCAGCCGGGGCTCCACTACCCCTTTTTCACCCCTCCACTTT. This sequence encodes CASSRGSTTPFSPLHF.

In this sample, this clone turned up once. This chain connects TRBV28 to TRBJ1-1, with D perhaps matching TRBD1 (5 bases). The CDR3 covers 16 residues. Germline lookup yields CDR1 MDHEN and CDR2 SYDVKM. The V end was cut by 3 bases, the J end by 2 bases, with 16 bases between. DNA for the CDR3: TGTGCCAGCAGTTTTCAGGGCAGGACGAGTAACACTGAAGCTTTCTTT. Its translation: CASSFQGRTSNTEAFF. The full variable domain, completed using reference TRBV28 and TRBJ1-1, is DVKVTQSSRYLVKRTGEKVFLECVQDMDHENMFWYRQDPGLGLRLIYFSYDVKMKEKGDIPEGYSVSREKKERFSLILESASTNQTSMYLCASSFQGRTSNTEAFFGQGTRLTVV.

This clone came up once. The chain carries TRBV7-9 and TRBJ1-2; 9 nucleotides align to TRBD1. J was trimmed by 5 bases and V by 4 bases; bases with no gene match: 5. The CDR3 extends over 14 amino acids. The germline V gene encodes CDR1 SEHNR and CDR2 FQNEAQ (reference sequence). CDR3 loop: CASSYGQGRYGYTF. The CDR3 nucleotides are TGTGCCAGCAGCTACGGACAGGGGCGTTATGGCTACACCTTC. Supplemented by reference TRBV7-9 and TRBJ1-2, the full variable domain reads DTGVSQNPRHKITKRGQNVTFRCDPISEHNRLYWYRQTLGQGPEFLTYFQNEAQLEKSRLLSDRFSAERPKGSFSTLEIQRTEQGDSAMYLCASSYGQGRYGYTFGSGTRLTVV.

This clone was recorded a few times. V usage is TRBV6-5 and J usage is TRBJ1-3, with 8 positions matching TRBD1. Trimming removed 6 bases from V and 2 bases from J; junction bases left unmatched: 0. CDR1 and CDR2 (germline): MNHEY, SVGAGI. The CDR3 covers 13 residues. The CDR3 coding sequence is TGTGCCAGCAGGGACAGGGCTGGAAACACCATATATTTT. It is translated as CASRDRAGNTIYF.

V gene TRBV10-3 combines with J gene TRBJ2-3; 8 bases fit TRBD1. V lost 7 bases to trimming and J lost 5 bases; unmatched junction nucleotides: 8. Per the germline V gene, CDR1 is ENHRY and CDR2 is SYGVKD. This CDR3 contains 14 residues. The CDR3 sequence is CAIKLQGAVDTQYF. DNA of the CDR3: TGTGCCATCAAGCTCCAGGGGGCCGTAGATACGCAGTATTTT.

The CDR3 is CASSKTSGVQETQYF. The CDR3 nucleotides are TGTGCCAGCTCGAAGACTAGCGGGGTTCAAGAGACCCAGTACTTC. The chain carries TRBV18 and TRBJ2-5; 11 positions match TRBD2. The V gene's germline CDR1 is KGHSH and CDR2 LQKENI. This CDR3 is built from 15 residues. V was pared by 6 bases and J by 2 bases, with 5 bases of the junction left unmatched. Full variable domain (outside the CDR3, taken from reference TRBV18 and TRBJ2-5): NAGVMQNPRHLVRRRGQEARLRCSPMKGHSHVYWYRQLPEEGLKFMVYLQKENIIDESGMPKERFSAEFPKEGPSILRIQQVVRGDSAAYFCASSKTSGVQETQYFGPGTRLLVL.

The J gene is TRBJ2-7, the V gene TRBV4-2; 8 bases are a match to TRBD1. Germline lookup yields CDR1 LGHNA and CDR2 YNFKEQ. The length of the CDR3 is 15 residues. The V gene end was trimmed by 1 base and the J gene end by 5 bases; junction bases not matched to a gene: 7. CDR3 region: CASSQVGQGDHEQYF. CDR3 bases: TGTGCCAGCAGCCAAGTTGGACAGGGTGACCACGAGCAGTACTTC.

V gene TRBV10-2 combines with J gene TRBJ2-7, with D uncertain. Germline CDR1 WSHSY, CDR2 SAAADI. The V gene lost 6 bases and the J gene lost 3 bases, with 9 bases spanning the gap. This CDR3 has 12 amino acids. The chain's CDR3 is CASRSPGYEQYF. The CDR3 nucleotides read TGCGCCAGCAGGAGTCCCGGCTACGAGCAGTACTTC.

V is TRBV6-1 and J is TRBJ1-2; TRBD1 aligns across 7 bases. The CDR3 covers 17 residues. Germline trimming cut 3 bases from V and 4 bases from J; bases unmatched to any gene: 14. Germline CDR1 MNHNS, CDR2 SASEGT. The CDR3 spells CASSDPTTGTLLYGYTF. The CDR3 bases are TGTGCCAGCAGTGATCCCACGACAGGGACCCTGCTCTATGGCTACACCTTC.

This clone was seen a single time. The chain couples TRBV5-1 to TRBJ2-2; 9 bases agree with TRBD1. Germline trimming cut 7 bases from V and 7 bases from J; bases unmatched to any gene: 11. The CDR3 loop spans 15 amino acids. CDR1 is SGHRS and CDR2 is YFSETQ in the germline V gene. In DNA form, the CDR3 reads TGCGCCAGCGTCCCGGGACAGGGAGACGGCGGGGAGCTGTTTTTT. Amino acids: CASVPGQGDGGELFF.

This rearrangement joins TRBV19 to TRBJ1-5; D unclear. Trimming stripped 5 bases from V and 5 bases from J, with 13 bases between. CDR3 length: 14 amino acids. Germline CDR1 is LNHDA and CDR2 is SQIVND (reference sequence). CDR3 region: CASSGSTTYQPQHF. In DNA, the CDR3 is TGTGCCAGTAGTGGGTCAACTACTTATCAGCCCCAGCATTTT.

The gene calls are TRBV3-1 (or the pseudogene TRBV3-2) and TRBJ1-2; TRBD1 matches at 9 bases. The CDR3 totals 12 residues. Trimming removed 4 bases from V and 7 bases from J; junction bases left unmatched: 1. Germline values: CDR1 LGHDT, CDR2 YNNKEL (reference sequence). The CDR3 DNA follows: TGTGCCAGCAGCCTGACAGGGGGTGGCTACACCTTC. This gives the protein CASSLTGGGYTF.

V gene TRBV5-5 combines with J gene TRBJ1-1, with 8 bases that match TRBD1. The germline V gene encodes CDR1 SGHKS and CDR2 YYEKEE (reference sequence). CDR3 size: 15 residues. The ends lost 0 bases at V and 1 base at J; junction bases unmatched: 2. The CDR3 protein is CASSLVDRGNTEAFF. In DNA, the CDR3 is TGTGCCAGCAGCTTGGTAGACAGGGGGAACACTGAAGCTTTCTTT.

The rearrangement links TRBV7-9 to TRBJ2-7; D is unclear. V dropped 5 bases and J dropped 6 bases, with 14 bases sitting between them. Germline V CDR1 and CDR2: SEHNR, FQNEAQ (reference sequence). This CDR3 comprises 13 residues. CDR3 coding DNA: TGTGCCAGCAGCCTCGGCCCAGGATCCGAGCAGTACTTC. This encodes CASSLGPGSEQYF.

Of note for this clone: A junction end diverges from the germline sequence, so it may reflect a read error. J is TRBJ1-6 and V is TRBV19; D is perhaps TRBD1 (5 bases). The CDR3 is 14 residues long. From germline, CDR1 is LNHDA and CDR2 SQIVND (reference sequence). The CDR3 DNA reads TGTGCCAGTAGTCCAGAAGGCGGGGACTGGCTTTTCATTTGG. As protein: CASSPEGGDWLFIW.

CDR3 amino acids: CASRPGQAIYTF. The DNA for the CDR3 is TGTGCCAGCAGACCTGGACAGGCGATCTACACCTTC. J is TRBJ1-2 and V is TRBV6-2 or TRBV6-3, with 7 positions matching TRBD1. The CDR3 runs to 12 residues. V gave up 6 bases and J gave up 10 bases; unmatched junction bases: 8. Germline loops: CDR1 MNHEY, CDR2 SVGEGT.

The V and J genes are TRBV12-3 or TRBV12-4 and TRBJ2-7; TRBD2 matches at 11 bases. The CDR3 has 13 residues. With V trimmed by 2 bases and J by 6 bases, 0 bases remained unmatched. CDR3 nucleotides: TGTGCCAGCAGTTTACTAGCGGGAGGCGAGCAGTACTTC. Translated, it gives CASSLLAGGEQYF.

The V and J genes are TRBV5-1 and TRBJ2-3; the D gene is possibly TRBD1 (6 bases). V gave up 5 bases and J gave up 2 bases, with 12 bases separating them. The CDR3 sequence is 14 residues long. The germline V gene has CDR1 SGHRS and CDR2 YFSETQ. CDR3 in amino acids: CASSFGQNTDTQYF. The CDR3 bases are TGCGCCAGCAGTTTCGGACAGAACACAGATACGCAGTATTTT.

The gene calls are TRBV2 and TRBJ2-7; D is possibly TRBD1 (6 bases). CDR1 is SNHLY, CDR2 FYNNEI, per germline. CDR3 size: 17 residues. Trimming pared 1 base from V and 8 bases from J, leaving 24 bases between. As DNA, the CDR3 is TGTGCCAGCAGTGAAGGAGTTTTGGGGGCCGCTCCTACGAAGCAGTACTTC. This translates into CASSEGVLGAAPTKQYF.

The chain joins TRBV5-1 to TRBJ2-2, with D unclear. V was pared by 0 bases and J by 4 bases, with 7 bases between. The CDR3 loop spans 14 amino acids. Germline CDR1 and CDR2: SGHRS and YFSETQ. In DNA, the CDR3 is TGCGCCAGCAGCTTGGGCGGCGGCACCGGGGAGCTGTTTTTT. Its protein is CASSLGGGTGELFF.

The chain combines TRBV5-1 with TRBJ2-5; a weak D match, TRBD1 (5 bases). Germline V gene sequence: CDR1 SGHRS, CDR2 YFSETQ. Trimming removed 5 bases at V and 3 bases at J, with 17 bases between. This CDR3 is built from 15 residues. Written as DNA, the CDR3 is TGCGCCAGCAGGGACCCAGGGTCACCCAAAGAGACCCAGTACTTC. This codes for CASRDPGSPKETQYF.